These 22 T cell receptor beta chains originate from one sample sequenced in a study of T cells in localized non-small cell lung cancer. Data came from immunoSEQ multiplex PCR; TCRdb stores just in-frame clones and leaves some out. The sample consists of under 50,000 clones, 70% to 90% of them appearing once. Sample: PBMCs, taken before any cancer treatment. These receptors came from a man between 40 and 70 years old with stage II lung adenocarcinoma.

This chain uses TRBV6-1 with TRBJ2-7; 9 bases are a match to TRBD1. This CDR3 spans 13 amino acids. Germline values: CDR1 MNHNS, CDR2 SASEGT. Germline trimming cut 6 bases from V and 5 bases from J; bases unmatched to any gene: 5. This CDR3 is CASSDRGDDEQYF. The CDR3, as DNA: TGTGCCAGCAGCGACAGGGGGGACGACGAGCAGTACTTC.

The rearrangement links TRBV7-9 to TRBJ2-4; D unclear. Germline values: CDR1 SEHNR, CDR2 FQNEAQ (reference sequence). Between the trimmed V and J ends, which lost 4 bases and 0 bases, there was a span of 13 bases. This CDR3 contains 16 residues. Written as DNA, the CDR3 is TGTGCCAGCAGCTCAGAGGTATCCTTAGCCAAAAACATTCAGTACTTC. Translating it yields CASSSEVSLAKNIQYF.

CDR3 DNA: TGTGCCAGCAGCTCGCCGGGGTTTAACACTGAAGCTTTCTTT. It is translated as CASSSPGFNTEAFF. The chain is built from TRBV7-3 and TRBJ1-1; no definite D call. Germline-derived CDR1 and CDR2 are SGHTA and FQGTGA. This CDR3 region has 14 residues. V lost 4 bases and J 2 bases, leaving 11 bases between the germline ends. Based on the CDR3 plus reference TRBV7-3 and TRBJ1-1, the full variable domain is GAGVSQTPSNKVTEKGKYVELRCDPISGHTALYWYRQSLGQGPEFLIYFQGTGAADDSGLPNDRFFAVRPEGSVSTLKIQRTERGDSAVYLCASSSPGFNTEAFFGQGTRLTVV.

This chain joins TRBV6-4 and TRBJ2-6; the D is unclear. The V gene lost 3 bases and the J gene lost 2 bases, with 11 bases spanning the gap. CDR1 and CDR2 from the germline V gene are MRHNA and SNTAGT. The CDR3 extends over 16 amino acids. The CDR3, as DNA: TGTGCCAGCAGTGAACGTACGGGCACTGGGGCCAACGTCCTGACTTTC. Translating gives CASSERTGTGANVLTF.

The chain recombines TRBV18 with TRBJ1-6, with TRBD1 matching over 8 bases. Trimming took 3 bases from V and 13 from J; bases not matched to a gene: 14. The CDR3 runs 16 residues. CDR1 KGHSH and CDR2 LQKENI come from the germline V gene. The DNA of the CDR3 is TGTGCCAGCTCACCCAGGGGGCAGGACGAAGGAGCTCCCCTCCACTTT. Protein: CASSPRGQDEGAPLHF.

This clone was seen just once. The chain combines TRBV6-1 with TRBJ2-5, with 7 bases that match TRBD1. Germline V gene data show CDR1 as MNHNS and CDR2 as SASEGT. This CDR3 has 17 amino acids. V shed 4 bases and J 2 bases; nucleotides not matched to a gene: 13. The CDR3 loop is CASSVSWGQIYQETQYF. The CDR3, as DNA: TGTGCCAGCAGTGTATCTTGGGGACAGATCTATCAAGAGACCCAGTACTTC.

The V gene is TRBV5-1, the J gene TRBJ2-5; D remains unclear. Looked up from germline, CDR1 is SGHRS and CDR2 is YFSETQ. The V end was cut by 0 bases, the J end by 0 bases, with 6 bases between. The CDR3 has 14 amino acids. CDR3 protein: CASSLGPDQETQYF. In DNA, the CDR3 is TGCGCCAGCAGCTTGGGACCTGACCAAGAGACCCAGTACTTC.

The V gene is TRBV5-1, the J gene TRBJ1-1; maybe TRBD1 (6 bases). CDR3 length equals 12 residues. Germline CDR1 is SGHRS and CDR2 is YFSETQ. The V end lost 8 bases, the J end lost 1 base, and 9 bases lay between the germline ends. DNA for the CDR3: TGCGCCAGTACGGGGGCGAACACTGAAGCTTTCTTT. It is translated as CASTGANTEAFF.

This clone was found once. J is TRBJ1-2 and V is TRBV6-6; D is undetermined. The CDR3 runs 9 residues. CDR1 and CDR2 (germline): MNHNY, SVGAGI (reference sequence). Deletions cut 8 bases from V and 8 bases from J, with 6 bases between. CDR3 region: CASGEGYTF. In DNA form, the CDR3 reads TGTGCCAGCGGGGAAGGCTACACCTTC.

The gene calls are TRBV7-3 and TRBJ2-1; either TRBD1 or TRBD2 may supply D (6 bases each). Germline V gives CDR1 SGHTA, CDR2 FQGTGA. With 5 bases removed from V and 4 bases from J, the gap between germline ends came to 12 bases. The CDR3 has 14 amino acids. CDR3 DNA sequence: TGTGCCAGCAGCCGCCGGGGGCTTTACAATGAGCAGTTCTTC. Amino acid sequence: CASSRRGLYNEQFF. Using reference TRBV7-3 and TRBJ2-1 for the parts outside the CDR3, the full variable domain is GAGVSQTPSNKVTEKGKYVELRCDPISGHTALYWYRQSLGQGPEFLIYFQGTGAADDSGLPNDRFFAVRPEGSVSTLKIQRTERGDSAVYLCASSRRGLYNEQFFGPGTRLTVL.

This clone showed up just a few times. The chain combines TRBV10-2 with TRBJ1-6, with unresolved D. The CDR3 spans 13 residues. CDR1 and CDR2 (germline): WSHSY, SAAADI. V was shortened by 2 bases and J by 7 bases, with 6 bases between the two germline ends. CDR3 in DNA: TGCGCCAGCAGTGAGCGGGCCAATTCACCCCTCCACTTT. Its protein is CASSERANSPLHF.

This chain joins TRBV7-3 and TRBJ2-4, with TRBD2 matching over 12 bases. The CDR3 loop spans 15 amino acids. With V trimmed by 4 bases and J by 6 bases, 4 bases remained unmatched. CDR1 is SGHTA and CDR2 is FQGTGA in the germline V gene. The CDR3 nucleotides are TGTGCCAGCAGCTGGACTAGCGGGGAAGGAAACATTCAGTACTTC. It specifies CASSWTSGEGNIQYF.

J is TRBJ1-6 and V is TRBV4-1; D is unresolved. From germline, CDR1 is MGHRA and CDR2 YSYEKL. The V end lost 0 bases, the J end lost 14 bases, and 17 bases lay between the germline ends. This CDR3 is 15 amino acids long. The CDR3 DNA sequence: TGCGCCAGCAGCCAAGAGGTGGGCCAGGACGAGACCCTCCACTTT. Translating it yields CASSQEVGQDETLHF.

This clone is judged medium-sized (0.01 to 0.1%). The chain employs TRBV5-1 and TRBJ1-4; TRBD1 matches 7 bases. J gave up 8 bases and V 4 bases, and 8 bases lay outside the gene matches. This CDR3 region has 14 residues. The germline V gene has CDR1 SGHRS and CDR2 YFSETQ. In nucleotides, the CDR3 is TGCGCCAGCAGCATTACAGGGGAGGAGGAAAAACTGTTTTTT. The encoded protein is CASSITGEEEKLFF.

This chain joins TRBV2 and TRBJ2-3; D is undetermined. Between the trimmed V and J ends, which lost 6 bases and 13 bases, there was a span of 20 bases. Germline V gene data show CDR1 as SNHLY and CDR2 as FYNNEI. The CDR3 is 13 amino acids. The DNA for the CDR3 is TGTGCCAGCAGCCCTAGTAGGCAGGTCCGGGAGTATTTT. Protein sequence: CASSPSRQVREYF.

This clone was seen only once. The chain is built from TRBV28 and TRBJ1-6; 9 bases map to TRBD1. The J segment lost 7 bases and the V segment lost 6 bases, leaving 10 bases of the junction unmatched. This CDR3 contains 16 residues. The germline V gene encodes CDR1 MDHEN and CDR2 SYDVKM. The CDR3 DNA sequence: TGTGCCAGCAGGCTACCCACAGGGGGCGGGAATTCACCCCTCCACTTT. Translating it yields CASRLPTGGGNSPLHF.

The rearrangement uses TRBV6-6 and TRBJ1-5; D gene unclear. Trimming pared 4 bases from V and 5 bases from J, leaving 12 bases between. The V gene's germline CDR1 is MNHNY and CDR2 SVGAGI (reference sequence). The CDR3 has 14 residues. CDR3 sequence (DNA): TGTGCCAGCAGTTCGGACCCGACCTATCAGCCCCAGCATTTT. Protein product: CASSSDPTYQPQHF.

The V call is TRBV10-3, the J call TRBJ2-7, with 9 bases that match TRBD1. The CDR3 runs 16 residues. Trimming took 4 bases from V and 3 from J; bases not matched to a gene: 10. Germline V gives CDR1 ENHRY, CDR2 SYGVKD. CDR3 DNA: TGTGCCATCAGTGGGGGAAAAGACAGGGGGAACTACGAGCAGTACGTC. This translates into CAISGGKDRGNYEQYV.

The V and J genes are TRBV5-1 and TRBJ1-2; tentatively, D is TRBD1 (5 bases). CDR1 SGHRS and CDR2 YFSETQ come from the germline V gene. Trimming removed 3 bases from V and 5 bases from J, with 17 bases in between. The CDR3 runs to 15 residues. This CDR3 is CASSSDRDLGYGYTF. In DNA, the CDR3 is TGCGCCAGCAGCTCCGACAGAGACTTAGGGTATGGCTACACCTTC.

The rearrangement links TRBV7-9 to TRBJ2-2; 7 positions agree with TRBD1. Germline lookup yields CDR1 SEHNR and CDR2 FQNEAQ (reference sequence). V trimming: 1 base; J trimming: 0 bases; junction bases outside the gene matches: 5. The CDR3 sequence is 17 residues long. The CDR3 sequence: CASSLVTGTANTGELFF. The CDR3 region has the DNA TGTGCCAGCAGCTTAGTAACAGGGACAGCGAACACCGGGGAGCTGTTTTTT. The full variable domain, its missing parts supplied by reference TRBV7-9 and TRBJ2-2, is DTGVSQNPRHKITKRGQNVTFRCDPISEHNRLYWYRQTLGQGPEFLTYFQNEAQLEKSRLLSDRFSAERPKGSFSTLEIQRTEQGDSAMYLCASSLVTGTANTGELFFGEGSRLTVL.

The CDR3 DNA is TGTGCCAGCCGTATACCACCGGGACAGGGGGCAGATGGCTACACCTTC. Translated, it gives CASRIPPGQGADGYTF. The chain recombines TRBV28 with TRBJ1-2; 12 nucleotides line up with TRBD1. The trim removed 8 bases at V and 6 bases at J, leaving 13 bases unmatched. CDR3 length: 16 amino acids. Germline V CDR1 and CDR2: MDHEN, SYDVKM.

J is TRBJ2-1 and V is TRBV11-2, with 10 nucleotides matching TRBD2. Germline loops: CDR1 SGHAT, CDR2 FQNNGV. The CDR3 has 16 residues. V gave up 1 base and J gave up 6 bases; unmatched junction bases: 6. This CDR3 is CASSLGSSGGANEQFF. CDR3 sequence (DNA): TGTGCCAGCAGCTTAGGTTCCAGCGGGGGGGCCAATGAGCAGTTCTTC.